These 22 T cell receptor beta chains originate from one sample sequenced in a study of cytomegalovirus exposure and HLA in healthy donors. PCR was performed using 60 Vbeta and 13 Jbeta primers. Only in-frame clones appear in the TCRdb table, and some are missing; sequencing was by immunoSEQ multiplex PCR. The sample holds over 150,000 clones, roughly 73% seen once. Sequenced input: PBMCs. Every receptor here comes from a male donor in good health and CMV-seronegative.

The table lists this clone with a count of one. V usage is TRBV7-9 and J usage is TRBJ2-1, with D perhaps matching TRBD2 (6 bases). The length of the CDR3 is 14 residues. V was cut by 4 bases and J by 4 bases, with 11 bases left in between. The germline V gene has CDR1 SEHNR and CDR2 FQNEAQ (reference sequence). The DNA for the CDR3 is TGTGCCAGCAGCTGGGGAGGCGCTTACAATGAGCAGTTCTTC. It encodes CASSWGGAYNEQFF.

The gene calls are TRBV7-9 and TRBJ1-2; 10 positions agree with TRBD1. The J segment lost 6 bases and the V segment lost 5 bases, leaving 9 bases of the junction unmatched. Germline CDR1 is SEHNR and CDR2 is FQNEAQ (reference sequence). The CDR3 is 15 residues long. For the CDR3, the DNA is TGTGCCAGCAGCACTGATGTGACAGGGGGCAATGGCTACACCTTC. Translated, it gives CASSTDVTGGNGYTF. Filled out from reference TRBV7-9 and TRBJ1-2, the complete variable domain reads DTGVSQNPRHKITKRGQNVTFRCDPISEHNRLYWYRQTLGQGPEFLTYFQNEAQLEKSRLLSDRFSAERPKGSFSTLEIQRTEQGDSAMYLCASSTDVTGGNGYTFGSGTRLTVV.

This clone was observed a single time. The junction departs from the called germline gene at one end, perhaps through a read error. The CDR3 nucleotides are TGTGCCAGCAGCGAAGGGGTAGCGGGGGGGCTCCGGTCTACGCAGTATTTT. Residues: CASSEGVAGGLRSTQYF. The chain employs TRBV2 and TRBJ2-3; 11 positions match TRBD2. Germline-derived CDR1 and CDR2 are SNHLY and FYNNEI. The CDR3 consists of 17 residues.

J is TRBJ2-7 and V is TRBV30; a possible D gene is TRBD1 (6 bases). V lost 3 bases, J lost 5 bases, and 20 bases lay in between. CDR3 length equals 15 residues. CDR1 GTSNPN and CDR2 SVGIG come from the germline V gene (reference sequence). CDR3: CAWSVGVQGTNEQYF. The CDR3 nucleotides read TGTGCCTGGAGCGTGGGAGTACAGGGTACCAACGAGCAGTACTTC. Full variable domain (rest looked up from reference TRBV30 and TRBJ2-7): SQTIHQWPATLVQPVGSPLSLECTVEGTSNPNLYWYRQAAGRGLQLLFYSVGIGQISSEVPQNLSASRPQDRQFILSSKKLLLSDSGFYLCAWSVGVQGTNEQYFGPGTRLTVT.

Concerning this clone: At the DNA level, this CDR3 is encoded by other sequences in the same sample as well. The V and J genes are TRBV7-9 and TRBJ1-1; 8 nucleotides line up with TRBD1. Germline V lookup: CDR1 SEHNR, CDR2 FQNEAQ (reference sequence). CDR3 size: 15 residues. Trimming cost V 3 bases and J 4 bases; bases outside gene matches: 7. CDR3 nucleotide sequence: TGTGCCAGCAGCTTTGTTAGGACAGGGAGCACTGAAGCTTTCTTT. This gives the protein CASSFVRTGSTEAFF.

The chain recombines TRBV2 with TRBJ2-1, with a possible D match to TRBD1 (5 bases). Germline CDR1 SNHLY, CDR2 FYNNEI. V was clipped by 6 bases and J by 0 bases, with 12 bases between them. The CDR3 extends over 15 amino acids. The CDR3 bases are TGTGCCAGCAGCCCGACAGTGAGCTCCTACAATGAGCAGTTCTTC. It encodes CASSPTVSSYNEQFF.

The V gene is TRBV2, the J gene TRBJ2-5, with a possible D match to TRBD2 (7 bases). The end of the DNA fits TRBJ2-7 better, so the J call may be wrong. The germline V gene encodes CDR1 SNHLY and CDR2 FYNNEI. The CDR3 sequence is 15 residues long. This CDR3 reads CASRDRGASLYEQYF. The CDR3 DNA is TGTGCCAGCCGAGATCGGGGGGCCAGTCTATACGAGCAGTACTTC.

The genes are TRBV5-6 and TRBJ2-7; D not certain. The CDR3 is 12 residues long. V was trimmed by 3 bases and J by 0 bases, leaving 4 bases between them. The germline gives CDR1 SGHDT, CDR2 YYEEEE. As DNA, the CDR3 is TGTGCCAGCAGCTGGAGCTCCTACGAGCAGTACTTC. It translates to CASSWSSYEQYF.

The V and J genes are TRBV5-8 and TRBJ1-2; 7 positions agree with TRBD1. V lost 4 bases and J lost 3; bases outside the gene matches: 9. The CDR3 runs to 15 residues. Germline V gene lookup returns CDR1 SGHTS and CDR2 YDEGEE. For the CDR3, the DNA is TGTGCCAGCAGCCCCCGGGACAGTTACTACTATGGCTACACCTTC. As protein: CASSPRDSYYYGYTF.

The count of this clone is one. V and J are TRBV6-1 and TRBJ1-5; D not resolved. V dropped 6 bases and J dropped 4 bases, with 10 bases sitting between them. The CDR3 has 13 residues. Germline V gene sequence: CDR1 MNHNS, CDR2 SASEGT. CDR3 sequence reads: CASRAQTNQPQHF. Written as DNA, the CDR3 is TGTGCCAGCAGAGCCCAGACTAATCAGCCCCAGCATTTT.

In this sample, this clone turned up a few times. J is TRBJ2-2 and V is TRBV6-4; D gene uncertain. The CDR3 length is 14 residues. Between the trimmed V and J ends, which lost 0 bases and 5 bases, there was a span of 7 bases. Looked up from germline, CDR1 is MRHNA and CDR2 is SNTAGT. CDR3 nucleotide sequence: TGTGCCAGCAGTGACTCGGCGGAAACCGGGGAGCTGTTTTTT. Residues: CASSDSAETGELFF.

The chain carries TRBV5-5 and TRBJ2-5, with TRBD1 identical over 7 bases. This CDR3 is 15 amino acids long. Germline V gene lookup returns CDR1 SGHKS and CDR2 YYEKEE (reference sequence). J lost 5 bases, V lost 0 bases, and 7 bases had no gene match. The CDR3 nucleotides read TGTGCCAGCAGCTTGGTAGGGGGCGTCTATGAGACCCAGTACTTC. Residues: CASSLVGGVYETQYF.

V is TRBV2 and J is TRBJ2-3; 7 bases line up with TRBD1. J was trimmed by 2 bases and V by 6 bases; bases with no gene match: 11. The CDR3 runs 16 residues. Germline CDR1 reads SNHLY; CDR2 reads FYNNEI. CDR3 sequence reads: CASRAPRGQPTDTQYF. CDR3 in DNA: TGTGCCAGCAGGGCCCCCAGGGGACAGCCCACAGATACGCAGTATTTT.

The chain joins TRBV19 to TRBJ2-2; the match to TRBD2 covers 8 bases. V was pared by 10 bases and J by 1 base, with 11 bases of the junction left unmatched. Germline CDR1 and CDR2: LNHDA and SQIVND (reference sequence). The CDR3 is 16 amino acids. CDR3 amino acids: CATDPKRGRNTGELFF. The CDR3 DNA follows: TGTGCCACCGACCCGAAGCGGGGGAGGAACACCGGGGAGCTGTTTTTT.

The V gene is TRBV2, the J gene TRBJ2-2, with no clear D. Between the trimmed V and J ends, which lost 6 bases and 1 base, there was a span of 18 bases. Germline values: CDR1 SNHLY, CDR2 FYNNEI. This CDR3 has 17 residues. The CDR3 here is CASSSAGSLLNTGELFF. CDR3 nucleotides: TGTGCCAGCAGCTCCGCCGGGTCCCTCCTGAACACCGGGGAGCTGTTTTTT.

CDR3 DNA: TGTGCCAGCAGCCTGGGGCGGGCCTTCACCTACAATGAGCAGTTCTTC. This gives the protein CASSLGRAFTYNEQFF. V usage is TRBV5-8 and J usage is TRBJ2-1; possibly TRBD1 or TRBD2 for D (5 bases each). Trimming stripped 4 bases from V and 2 bases from J, with 16 bases between. CDR3 length equals 16 residues. The germline V gene encodes CDR1 SGHTS and CDR2 YDEGEE.

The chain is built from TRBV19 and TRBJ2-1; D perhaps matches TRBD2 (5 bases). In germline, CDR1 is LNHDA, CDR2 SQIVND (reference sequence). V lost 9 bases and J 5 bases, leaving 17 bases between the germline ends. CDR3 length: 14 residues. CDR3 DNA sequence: TGTGCCAGCACCTACGGACTGGTCAACAATGAGCAGTTCTTC. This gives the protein CASTYGLVNNEQFF. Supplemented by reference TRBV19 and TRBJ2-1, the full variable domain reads DGGITQSPKYLFRKEGQNVTLSCEQNLNHDAMYWYRQDPGQGLRLIYYSQIVNDFQKGDIAEGYSVSREKKESFPLTVTSAQKNPTAFYLCASTYGLVNNEQFFGPGTRLTVL.

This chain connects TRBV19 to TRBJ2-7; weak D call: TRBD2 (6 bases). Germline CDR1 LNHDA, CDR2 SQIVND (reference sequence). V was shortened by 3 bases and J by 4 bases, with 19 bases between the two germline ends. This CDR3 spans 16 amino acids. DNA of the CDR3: TGTGCCAGTAGTATTTTCGGAGGGAGTGGTTATTACGAGCAGTACTTC. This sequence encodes CASSIFGGSGYYEQYF.

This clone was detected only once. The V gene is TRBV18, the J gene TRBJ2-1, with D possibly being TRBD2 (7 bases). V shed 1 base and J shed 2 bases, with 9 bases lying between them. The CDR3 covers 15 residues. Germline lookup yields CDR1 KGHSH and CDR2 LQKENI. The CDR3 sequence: CASSPLGGPYNEQFF. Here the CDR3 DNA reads TGTGCCAGCTCACCACTCGGGGGGCCCTACAATGAGCAGTTCTTC.

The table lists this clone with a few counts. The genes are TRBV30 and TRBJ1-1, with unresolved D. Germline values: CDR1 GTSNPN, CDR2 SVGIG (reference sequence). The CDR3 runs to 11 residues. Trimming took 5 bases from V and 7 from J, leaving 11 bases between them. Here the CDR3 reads CAWAPGGEAFF. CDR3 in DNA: TGTGCCTGGGCTCCGGGAGGTGAAGCTTTCTTT.

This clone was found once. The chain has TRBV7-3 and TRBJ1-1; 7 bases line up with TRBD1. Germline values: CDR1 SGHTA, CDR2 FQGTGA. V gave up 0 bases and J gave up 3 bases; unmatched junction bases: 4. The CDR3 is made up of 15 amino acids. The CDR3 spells CASSLTQGKDTEAFF. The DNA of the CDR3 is TGTGCCAGCAGCTTAACACAGGGGAAGGACACTGAAGCTTTCTTT. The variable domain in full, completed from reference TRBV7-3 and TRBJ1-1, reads GAGVSQTPSNKVTEKGKYVELRCDPISGHTALYWYRQSLGQGPEFLIYFQGTGAADDSGLPNDRFFAVRPEGSVSTLKIQRTERGDSAVYLCASSLTQGKDTEAFFGQGTRLTVV.

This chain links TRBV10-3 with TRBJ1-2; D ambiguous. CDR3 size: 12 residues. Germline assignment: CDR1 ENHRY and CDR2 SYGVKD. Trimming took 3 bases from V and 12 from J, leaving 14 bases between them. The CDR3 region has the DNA TGTGCCATCAGTGACAATGATCAGCGGGACACCTTC. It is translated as CAISDNDQRDTF.